This TCR beta chain comes out of a study of cytotoxic CD8 clonotypes in ibrutinib-treated CLL. The CDR3 length is 14 residues. The V end was cut by 5 bases, the J end by 4 bases, with 14 bases between. The V gene's germline CDR1 is KGHSH and CDR2 LQKENI. Assay: immunoSEQ multiplex PCR; the TCRdb copy retains only in-frame clones and omits some. The data show roughly 160,000 clones, approximately 80% seen once. The specimen was PBMCs, collected after 24 months of ibrutinib treatment. The chain couples TRBV18 to TRBJ1-2; D is perhaps TRBD1 (6 bases). The receptor's source is a human donor with chronic lymphocytic leukemia. This CDR3 is CASSADSQVYGYTF. For the CDR3, the DNA is TGTGCCAGCTCAGCGGACAGCCAGGTCTATGGCTACACCTTC. Complete variable domain (other parts from reference TRBV18 and TRBJ1-2): NAGVMQNPRHLVRRRGQEARLRCSPMKGHSHVYWYRQLPEEGLKFMVYLQKENIIDESGMPKERFSAEFPKEGPSILRIQQVVRGDSAAYFCASSADSQVYGYTFGSGTRLTVV.